The table lists the clone carrying this T cell receptor beta chain with a few counts. The data were obtained in a study of regulatory T cells in long-lasting Graves disease. About the research overall: Antithyroid drugs had been taken under 3 months by newly diagnosed Graves' patients.

Stated time point: newly diagnosed GD, antithyroid drugs for less than 3 months. PBMCs provided the RNA from which the TCR library was made. Sequencing libraries for TCR beta were prepared with iRepertoire HTBI primers and Arm-PCR of CDR3 regions. Using its own MiXCR run on the multiplex PCR reads, TCRdb lists one record per CDR3 protein. The data hold 400,000 to 500,000 distinct CDR3 sequences, with over 15% observed a single time. These data also formed part of another study, on T cells in Graves' hyperthyroidism and ophthalmopathy. That paper notes: The HTBI primer set served for first-round RT-PCR of the TCR CDR3.

The input for sequencing was peripheral blood mononuclear cells (PBMCs), taken at new diagnosis, from a patient treated with antithyroid drugs. The receptor was derived from a woman between 25 and 40 years old with Graves disease.

In DNA, the CDR3 is TGTGCCAGCAGCCGGGACCGGGGGGCAGATACGCAGTATTTT. Residues: CASSRDRGADTQYF. The V gene is TRBV18, the J gene TRBJ2-3, with TRBD2 identical over 7 bases. V dropped 8 bases and J dropped 4; count of bases not matched to a gene: 9. Germline V gene sequence: CDR1 KGHSH, CDR2 LQKENI. The CDR3 runs 14 residues.